The source of this T cell receptor beta chain is a study of blood T cell repertoires in COVID-19. Study overall: Samples representing acute and convalescent COVID-19 were sourced from the United States, Italy and Spain. The cDNA or gDNA used as material had been derived from T cells, B-cell-depleted T cells, or PBMCs.

The authors' processing: Amplifying reference gene primers gave estimates of nucleated cell counts. Generated by immunoSEQ multiplex PCR, the TCRdb table keeps only in-frame clones and is missing some. Clonal size and the V and J genes are those of that table, whereas D and trimming came from the DNA. The data contain about 300,000 clones, more than 70% of them singletons. The ends were cut back, 3 bases at V and 2 bases at J, with 4 bases in the middle. The CDR3 is 12 residues long. From germline, CDR1 is SGDLS and CDR2 YYNGEE. V gene TRBV9 combines with J gene TRBJ2-3; D is uncertain. Specimen: peripheral blood. The TCR sequence derives from a woman aged 30 to 39 who had recovered from COVID-19. CDR3 nucleotide sequence: TGTGCCAGCAGCGCCTTCACAGATACGCAGTATTTT. Its translation is CASSAFTDTQYF.